The 8 T cell receptor beta chains below all came from one sample that was sequenced in a study of T cells in localized non-small cell lung cancer. TCRdb keeps only in-frame clones here, not all; method: immunoSEQ multiplex PCR. The profile shows about 40,000 clones, around 81% of them singletons. Sequences were derived from peripheral blood mononuclear cells, sampled before any cancer treatment. The receptors were sampled from a male donor aged 60 or over with stage II lung adenocarcinoma.

The rearrangement joins TRBV4-3 to TRBJ2-3, with 8 bases lining up with TRBD2. After removal of 0 bases from V and 1 base from J, the junction contained 3 bases not matched to a gene. Germline V CDR1 and CDR2: LGHNA, YSLEER. The length of the CDR3 is 16 residues. DNA of the CDR3: TGCGCCAGCAGCCAAGATTTAGCGGGACGCACAGATACGCAGTATTTT. It yields the protein CASSQDLAGRTDTQYF.

V is TRBV11-3 and J is TRBJ2-2, with D maybe TRBD2 (7 bases). V was pared by 3 bases and J by 4 bases, with 9 bases between. This CDR3 comprises 14 residues. Germline V gene sequence: CDR1 SGHNT, CDR2 YENEEA. CDR3 sequence reads: CASSLGGGTGELFF. The DNA for the CDR3 is TGTGCCAGCAGCTTGGGAGGGGGCACCGGGGAGCTGTTTTTT.

The chain has TRBV5-5 and TRBJ2-2, with a weak D call TRBD1 (5 bases). Germline V gene data show CDR1 as SGHKS and CDR2 as YYEKEE (reference sequence). This CDR3 contains 12 residues. Trimming removed 7 bases at V and 7 bases at J, with 11 bases between. The DNA of the CDR3 is TGTGCCAGCGGCAGGGTTGTCGGGGAGCTGTTTTTT. Its translation: CASGRVVGELFF.

The genes are TRBV30 and TRBJ1-1; 8 nucleotides match TRBD1. There are 16 residues in the CDR3. Trimming at V came to 4 bases and at J to 1 base, leaving 11 bases not matched to a gene. Germline CDR1 GTSNPN, CDR2 SVGIG (reference sequence). Written as DNA, the CDR3 is TGTGCCTGGACCTCCCCGGACAGGGTTAAGAACACTGAAGCTTTCTTT. Its protein product is CAWTSPDRVKNTEAFF.

The V call is TRBV7-9, the J call TRBJ1-1; D is unclear. V gave up 0 bases and J gave up 4 bases, with 9 bases separating them. CDR1 and CDR2 (germline): SEHNR, FQNEAQ (reference sequence). CDR3 length: 14 residues. The DNA for the CDR3 is TGTGCCAGCAGCTTAGCGGGAGAGGGCACTGAAGCTTTCTTT. Translating gives CASSLAGEGTEAFF.

The V and J genes are TRBV10-3 and TRBJ2-7, with D perhaps being TRBD1 or TRBD2 (5 bases each). There are 13 residues in the CDR3. Germline assignment: CDR1 ENHRY and CDR2 SYGVKD. Trimming left V 6 bases short and J 4 bases short, with 13 bases between. CDR3 amino acids: CAIREEKGYEQYF. As DNA, the CDR3 is TGTGCCATCAGGGAGGAAAAGGGGTACGAGCAGTACTTC.

This chain joins TRBV30 and TRBJ1-2; 7 bases are shared with TRBD1. The CDR3 sequence is 11 residues long. Trimming took 2 bases from V and 8 from J; bases not matched to a gene: 2. The germline V gene encodes CDR1 GTSNPN and CDR2 SVGIG (reference sequence). The CDR3 bases are TGTGCCTGGAGTAAGGGGGCAGGCTACACCTTC. Translation: CAWSKGAGYTF.

This clone was detected once. The rearrangement links TRBV5-4 to TRBJ1-5, with TRBD1 matching over 7 bases. CDR3 length equals 16 residues. Trimming cost V 2 bases and J 5 bases; bases outside gene matches: 10. Germline-derived CDR1 and CDR2 are SGHNT and YYREEE (reference sequence). The CDR3 region has the DNA TGTGCCAGCAGCTTCCACCGGACAGGAGGGCATCAGCCCCAGCATTTT. Protein: CASSFHRTGGHQPQHF. Combining the CDR3 with reference TRBV5-4 and TRBJ1-5 gives the whole variable domain ETGVTQSPTHLIKTRGQQVTLRCSSQSGHNTVSWYQQALGQGPQFIFQYYREEENGRGNFPPRFSGLQFPNYSSELNVNALELDDSALYLCASSFHRTGGHQPQHFGDGTRLSIL.